This TCR beta chain originates from a study of vaccination and CD4 T cells after COVID-19. Noted treatment: roughly 10-day PBMC culture with coronavirus spike peptide pools or control peptides (ViraFEST assay). From the unexposed donor, CD4+ T cells were collected ahead of the COVID-19 pandemic (2011-2018). T cells were expanded with peptide pools, and expanded clonotypes were identified by TCR sequencing. With the Oncomine TCR Beta short-read assay, DNA from cultured CD4+ T cells was sequenced. One entry per CDR3 protein results from TCRdb running MiXCR on the PCR reads. The repertoire holds approximately 5,400 distinct CDR3 sequences, with 62% as singletons. Details on this clonotype: The antigen remains undetermined.

The CDR3 extends over 14 amino acids. The V gene's germline CDR1 is SGHTA and CDR2 FQGNSA. V was trimmed by 1 base and J by 4 bases, leaving 11 bases between them. V gene TRBV7-2 combines with J gene TRBJ2-7; D is possibly TRBD1 or TRBD2 (5 bases each). The receptor was derived from a human donor in good health. The sequenced material came from CD4+ T cells from blood, cultured in vitro. CDR3 amino acids: CASSLERGVYEQYF. CDR3 bases: TGTGCCAGCAGCTTAGAGAGGGGTGTTTACGAGCAGTACTTC.